These 26 T cell receptor beta chains originate from one sample sequenced in a study of T-cell memory formation after mild COVID-19. TCRdb analysed the 5' RACE reads with MiXCR anew, one entry per CDR3 protein. The sample carries hundreds of thousands of distinct CDR3 sequences, about 22% recorded once. Source material: PBMCs or a T cell subset sorted from them (not recorded which). The receptors originated from an adult woman who had mild COVID-19 (a few samples of this study predate the infection). Cell type and time point are not known.

V and J are TRBV7-6 and TRBJ2-2; TRBD2 aligns across 13 bases. Germline CDR1 is SGHVS and CDR2 is FNYEAQ. The CDR3 runs 16 residues. With 5 bases clipped from V and 5 bases from J, the junction kept 5 bases outside the gene matches. The CDR3 here is CASSQLAGGPTGELFF. The CDR3 DNA reads TGTGCCAGCAGCCAACTAGCGGGGGGGCCGACCGGGGAGCTGTTTTTT.

This clonotype was seen a few times. V is TRBV18 and J is TRBJ2-1, with TRBD2 matching 10 bases. V lost 5 bases to trimming and J lost 8 bases; unmatched junction nucleotides: 9. Germline CDR1 is KGHSH and CDR2 is LQKENI. This CDR3 has 15 residues. The CDR3 reads CASSSSVAGGDEQFF. The DNA of the CDR3 is TGTGCCAGCTCATCCTCCGTAGCGGGAGGCGATGAGCAGTTCTTC.

This chain uses TRBV5-1 with TRBJ1-1; no clear D gene. The CDR3 contains 14 residues. Germline-derived CDR1 and CDR2 are SGHRS and YFSETQ. V was cut by 2 bases and J by 1 base, with 9 bases left in between. The CDR3 protein is CASSLEPRNTEAFF. In nucleotides, the CDR3 is TGCGCCAGCAGCTTAGAGCCGAGGAACACTGAAGCTTTCTTT.

This clonotype was counted between two and nine times. The chain is built from TRBV29-1 and TRBJ1-2; D gene unclear. Germline CDR1 is SQVTM and CDR2 is ANQGSEA. The V end was cut by 0 bases, the J end by 3 bases, with 5 bases between. This CDR3 has 12 amino acids. The CDR3 coding sequence is TGCAGCGTTGAAGAGGAACACTATGGCTACACCTTC. Translated: CSVEEEHYGYTF.

The chain couples TRBV20-1 to TRBJ1-2; 7 bases agree with TRBD1. The V and J ends lost 4 bases and 0 bases, in that order; junction bases with no gene match: 8. The CDR3 consists of 15 residues. CDR1 is DFQATT and CDR2 is SNEGSKA in the germline V gene (reference sequence). Here the CDR3 DNA reads TGCAGTGCTATTACAACAGGGGACCCTAACTATGGCTACACCTTC. It yields the protein CSAITTGDPNYGYTF.

The chain joins TRBV7-6 to TRBJ2-1, with 7 positions matching TRBD2. This CDR3 spans 14 amino acids. J gave up 8 bases and V 4 bases, and 8 bases lay outside the gene matches. CDR1 and CDR2 from the germline V gene are SGHVS and FNYEAQ. CDR3 region: CASSSATGGYEQFF. Written as DNA, the CDR3 is TGTGCCAGCAGCTCCGCTACCGGGGGGTATGAGCAGTTCTTC.

The CDR3, as DNA: TGTGCCAGCAGCTTATTTGGGCAGGGGGGGAATGAGCAGTTCTTC. The encoded protein is CASSLFGQGGNEQFF. The chain employs TRBV7-3 and TRBJ2-1; D possibly uses TRBD1 or TRBD2 (7 bases each). The CDR3 runs to 15 residues. Trimming removed 2 bases from V and 7 bases from J, with 15 bases in between. Germline CDR1 SGHTA, CDR2 FQGTGA. Complete variable domain (other parts from reference TRBV7-3 and TRBJ2-1): GAGVSQTPSNKVTEKGKYVELRCDPISGHTALYWYRQSLGQGPEFLIYFQGTGAADDSGLPNDRFFAVRPEGSVSTLKIQRTERGDSAVYLCASSLFGQGGNEQFFGPGTRLTVL.

The V gene is TRBV5-1, the J gene TRBJ2-7; 7 bases line up with TRBD2. The CDR3 has 15 amino acids. Germline CDR1 SGHRS, CDR2 YFSETQ. V shed 4 bases and J 3 bases; nucleotides not matched to a gene: 10. The CDR3, as DNA: TGCGCCAGCAGCCCGAGCGGGGAACCGCTCTACGAGCAGTACTTC. It is translated as CASSPSGEPLYEQYF.

V and J are TRBV27 and TRBJ1-1, with 8 bases lining up with TRBD1. This CDR3 spans 13 amino acids. CDR1 is MNHEY, CDR2 SMNVEV, per germline (reference sequence). V gave up 7 bases and J gave up 8 bases; unmatched junction bases: 9. CDR3 region: CASKRQGSKEAFF. The CDR3, as DNA: TGTGCCAGCAAGAGACAGGGGTCGAAGGAAGCTTTCTTT.

This clonotype was observed a few times. V gene TRBV7-9 combines with J gene TRBJ2-1, with TRBD2 identical over 10 bases. Germline V gives CDR1 SEHNR, CDR2 FQNEAQ (reference sequence). CDR3 size: 17 residues. The V gene end was trimmed by 5 bases and the J gene end by 8 bases; junction bases not matched to a gene: 15. The CDR3 here is CASSPMGASGSRYEQFF. The CDR3 region has the DNA TGTGCCAGCAGCCCGATGGGGGCTAGCGGGAGTAGGTATGAGCAGTTCTTC.

This clonotype came up a few times. The V and J genes are TRBV7-2 and TRBJ1-5; 10 positions match TRBD1. The CDR3 length is 15 residues. V lost 5 bases and J lost 5; bases outside the gene matches: 6. The germline V gene encodes CDR1 SGHTA and CDR2 FQGNSA. The CDR3 region has the DNA TGTGCCAGCAGCACCAGACAGGGGGCAGATCAGCCCCAGCATTTT. This codes for CASSTRQGADQPQHF.

The sample holds a few counts of this clonotype. CDR3 region: CASSQWRQSPLLGNDNQPQHF. The CDR3 nucleotides read TGCGCCAGCAGCCAATGGCGACAGTCTCCCCTCCTGGGAAACGACAATCAGCCCCAGCATTTT. The J gene is TRBJ1-5, the V gene TRBV4-1; TRBD1 is a possible D gene (5 bases). CDR1 is MGHRA, CDR2 YSYEKL, per germline. The CDR3 covers 21 residues. Trimming took off 2 bases at V and 3 bases at J, with 29 bases between the two ends.

The chain has TRBV4-3 and TRBJ2-3, with 14 positions matching TRBD2. Losses at the gene ends were 4 bases for V and 4 bases for J; bases not matched to a gene: 7. The CDR3 length is 17 residues. Germline CDR1 is LGHNA and CDR2 is YSLEER. CDR3 region: CASSRLGTSGSADTQYF. CDR3 nucleotide sequence: TGCGCCAGCAGCCGCCTTGGGACTAGCGGGAGCGCAGATACGCAGTATTTT.

The chain links TRBV29-1 to TRBJ2-7; 7 bases are a match to TRBD1. Trimming removed 3 bases from V and 0 bases from J; junction bases left unmatched: 8. The CDR3 has 15 amino acids. Germline CDR1 is SQVTM and CDR2 is ANQGSEA. The CDR3 region has the DNA TGCAGCGTTGAGGCCCGGGACAGAGTCTCCTACGAGCAGTACTTC. The encoded protein is CSVEARDRVSYEQYF.

The genes are TRBV29-1 and TRBJ1-1; D not certain. The germline CDR1 and CDR2 sequences are SQVTM and ANQGSEA. The CDR3 sequence is 15 residues long. The V end lost 0 bases, the J end lost 4 bases, and 15 bases lay between the germline ends. The CDR3 nucleotides read TGCAGCGTTGAAGACTGGGAGCGAGGGTCCACTGAAGCTTTCTTT. Translating gives CSVEDWERGSTEAFF.

This sequence joins TRBV7-2 and TRBJ2-3; 7 bases agree with TRBD1. The CDR3 runs 15 residues. CDR1 and CDR2 (germline): SGHTA, FQGNSA. V shed 4 bases and J 2 bases; nucleotides not matched to a gene: 6. The CDR3 protein is CASSSHRGTTDTQYF. CDR3 sequence (DNA): TGTGCCAGCAGCTCCCACAGGGGAACCACAGATACGCAGTATTTT.

This clonotype turned up a few times. The V gene is TRBV29-1, the J gene TRBJ1-1; D not certain. CDR3 length: 12 residues. The V end was cut by 4 bases, the J end by 2 bases, with 8 bases between. CDR1 SQVTM and CDR2 ANQGSEA come from the germline V gene. The CDR3 here is CSVGKVNTEAFF. The CDR3 region has the DNA TGCAGCGTTGGTAAAGTAAACACTGAAGCTTTCTTT.

This clonotype was seen a few times. V usage is TRBV5-1 and J usage is TRBJ2-1; 12 positions agree with TRBD2. V gave up 5 bases and J gave up 4 bases; unmatched junction bases: 7. The CDR3 is 16 residues long. Germline V lookup: CDR1 SGHRS, CDR2 YFSETQ. CDR3 nucleotide sequence: TGCGCCAGCAGTTCGACTAGCGGGGGACCTTACAATGAGCAGTTCTTC. Translating it yields CASSSTSGGPYNEQFF.

The sample holds a few counts of this clonotype. The chain carries TRBV27 and TRBJ2-2; 7 bases agree with TRBD1. CDR1 is MNHEY and CDR2 is SMNVEV in the germline V gene (reference sequence). Trimming removed 5 bases from V and 7 bases from J; junction bases left unmatched: 4. This CDR3 has 13 amino acids. CDR3 nucleotides: TGTGCCAGCAGTCTCTACAGGGGCGGGGAGCTGTTTTTT. Residues: CASSLYRGGELFF.

This sequence joins TRBV5-1 and TRBJ2-3; D may match TRBD1 or TRBD2 (5 bases each). This CDR3 has 15 amino acids. Trimming pared 3 bases from V and 0 bases from J, leaving 11 bases between. The V gene's germline CDR1 is SGHRS and CDR2 YFSETQ. The CDR3 loop is CASSYSGSSTDTQYF. In DNA, the CDR3 is TGCGCCAGCAGCTATTCAGGGAGTAGCACAGATACGCAGTATTTT.

This chain joins TRBV5-1 and TRBJ1-5; D call uncertain. Germline lookup yields CDR1 SGHRS and CDR2 YFSETQ. V lost 0 bases to trimming and J lost 3 bases, with 7 bases between them. This CDR3 is 14 amino acids long. In DNA, the CDR3 is TGCGCCAGCAGCTTGGAAGGGCACAATCAGCCCCAGCATTTT. Translated: CASSLEGHNQPQHF.

This clonotype was found a few times. V gene TRBV7-6 combines with J gene TRBJ1-5; D ambiguous. V was shortened by 1 base and J by 7 bases, with 8 bases between the two germline ends. Per the germline V gene, CDR1 is SGHVS and CDR2 is FNYEAQ. This CDR3 spans 13 amino acids. This chain's CDR3 is CASSLGHAQPQHF. DNA of the CDR3: TGTGCCAGCAGCTTAGGTCACGCGCAGCCCCAGCATTTT.

This clonotype was detected only a few times. The V call is TRBV4-3, the J call TRBJ2-3, with TRBD2 matching 14 bases. The germline V gene has CDR1 LGHNA and CDR2 YSLEER. This CDR3 has 19 amino acids. V shed 0 bases, J shed 0 bases, and the junction held 5 bases outside the gene matches. CDR3 sequence: CASSQDRTSGRSSTDTQYF. The CDR3 bases are TGCGCCAGCAGCCAAGATAGGACTAGCGGGAGGTCCAGCACAGATACGCAGTATTTT.

This clonotype turned up a few times. J is TRBJ1-1 and V is TRBV4-3; D is perhaps TRBD1 (5 bases). CDR3 length: 18 amino acids. The germline V and J ends were trimmed by 0 bases and 4 bases, with 21 bases remaining between them. CDR1 and CDR2 from the germline V gene are LGHNA and YSLEER. DNA of the CDR3: TGCGCCAGCAGCCAAGAGGGCCGTGGGGGGGGAGTTGGCACTGAAGCTTTCTTT. Translating gives CASSQEGRGGGVGTEAFF.

This clonotype was recorded at least ten times. This rearrangement joins TRBV4-1 to TRBJ2-2, with D maybe TRBD2 (5 bases). The V gene's germline CDR1 is MGHRA and CDR2 YSYEKL. Trimming shortened V by 1 base and J by 6 bases, and 12 bases separated the two germline ends. The CDR3 extends over 15 amino acids. The CDR3 region is CASSQVSSLAGELFF. CDR3 sequence (DNA): TGCGCCAGCAGCCAAGTATCTAGCCTCGCCGGGGAGCTGTTTTTT.

This clonotype was found a few times. The chain is built from TRBV12-3 or TRBV12-4 and TRBJ2-2; D possibly corresponds to TRBD2 (5 bases). The CDR3 runs 13 residues. The germline V and J ends were trimmed by 4 bases and 6 bases, with 9 bases remaining between them. The CDR3 DNA reads as TGTGCCAGCAGTTCGGGGTGGGCCGGGGAGCTGTTTTTT. Translating it yields CASSSGWAGELFF.